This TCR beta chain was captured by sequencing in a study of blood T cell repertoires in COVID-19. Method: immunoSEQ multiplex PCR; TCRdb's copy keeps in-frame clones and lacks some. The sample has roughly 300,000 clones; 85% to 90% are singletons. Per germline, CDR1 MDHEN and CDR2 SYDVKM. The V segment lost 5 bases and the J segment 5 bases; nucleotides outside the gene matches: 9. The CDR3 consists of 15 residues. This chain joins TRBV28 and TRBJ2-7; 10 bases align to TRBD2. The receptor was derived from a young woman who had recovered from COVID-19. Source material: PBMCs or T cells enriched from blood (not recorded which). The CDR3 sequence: CASSRTSGFSHEQYF. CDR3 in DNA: TGTGCCAGCAGTCGGACTAGCGGTTTCAGTCACGAGCAGTACTTC. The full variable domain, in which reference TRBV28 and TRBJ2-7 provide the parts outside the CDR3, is DVKVTQSSRYLVKRTGEKVFLECVQDMDHENMFWYRQDPGLGLRLIYFSYDVKMKEKGDIPEGYSVSREKKERFSLILESASTNQTSMYLCASSRTSGFSHEQYFGPGTRLTVT.